In its sample, the clone carrying this T cell receptor beta chain was seen many times. Its specificity is unknown. This sample is drawn from a study of CD8+CD57+ T cells in acquired aplastic anemia. Both TCR beta VDJ combination and CDR3 sequence profiling were carried out. Genomic DNA was the template for this profiling. MiXCR was run by TCRdb on the reads, yielding one entry per CDR3 protein. The sample yields about 200,000 distinct CDR3 sequences, under 50% seen once. The study's findings and limits: Patients versus controls showed no significant CD8+ Simpson's diversity difference.

Sequenced patients had shown CD8+CD57+ cell expansion by flow cytometry. Blood came from patients not yet given any therapy. The germline V and J ends were trimmed by 3 bases and 2 bases, with 15 bases remaining between them. Per germline, CDR1 SGHRS and CDR2 YFSETQ. The CDR3 loop spans 15 amino acids. Sequencing used sorted CD4+, CD8+, or CD8+CD57+ T cells (not recorded which) from PBMCs. This chain connects TRBV5-1 to TRBJ2-7; weak D call: TRBD1 (5 bases). This receptor was identified in a human donor with aplastic anemia. DNA for the CDR3: TGCGCCAGCAGCTCGTCCCCGGACACTCCCTACGAGCAGTACTTC. This codes for CASSSSPDTPYEQYF. The full variable domain, its missing parts supplied by reference TRBV5-1 and TRBJ2-7, is KAGVTQTPRYLIKTRGQQVTLSCSPISGHRSVSWYQQTPGQGLQFLFEYFSETQRNKGNFPGRFSGRQFSNSRSEMNVSTLELGDSALYLCASSSSPDTPYEQYFGPGTRLTVT.